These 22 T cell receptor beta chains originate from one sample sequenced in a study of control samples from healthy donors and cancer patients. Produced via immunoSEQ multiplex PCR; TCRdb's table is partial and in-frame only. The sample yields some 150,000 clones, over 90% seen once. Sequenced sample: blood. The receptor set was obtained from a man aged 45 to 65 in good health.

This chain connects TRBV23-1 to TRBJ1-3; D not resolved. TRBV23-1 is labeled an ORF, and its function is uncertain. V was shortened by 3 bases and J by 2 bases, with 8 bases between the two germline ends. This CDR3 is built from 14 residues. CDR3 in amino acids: CASSQPGTGNTIYF. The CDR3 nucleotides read TGCGCCAGCAGTCAGCCGGGGACTGGAAACACCATATATTTT.

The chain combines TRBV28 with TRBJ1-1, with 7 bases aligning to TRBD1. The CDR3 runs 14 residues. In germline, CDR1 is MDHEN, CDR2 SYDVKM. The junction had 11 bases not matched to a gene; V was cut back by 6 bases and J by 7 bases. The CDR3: CASSIGTVPVEAFF. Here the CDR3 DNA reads TGTGCCAGCAGCATCGGGACAGTACCCGTTGAAGCTTTCTTT.

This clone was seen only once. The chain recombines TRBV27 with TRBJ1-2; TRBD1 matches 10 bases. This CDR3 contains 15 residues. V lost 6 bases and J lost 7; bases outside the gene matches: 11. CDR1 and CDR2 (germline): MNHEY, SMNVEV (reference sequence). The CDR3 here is CASRRTGGGGGGYTF. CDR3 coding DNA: TGTGCCAGCAGAAGGACAGGGGGTGGTGGGGGTGGCTACACCTTC.

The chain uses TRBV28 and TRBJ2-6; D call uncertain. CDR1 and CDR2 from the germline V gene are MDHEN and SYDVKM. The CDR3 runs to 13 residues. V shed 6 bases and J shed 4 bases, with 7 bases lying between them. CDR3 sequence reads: CASRSGGANVLTF. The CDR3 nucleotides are TGTGCCAGCAGGTCAGGAGGGGCCAACGTCCTGACTTTC.

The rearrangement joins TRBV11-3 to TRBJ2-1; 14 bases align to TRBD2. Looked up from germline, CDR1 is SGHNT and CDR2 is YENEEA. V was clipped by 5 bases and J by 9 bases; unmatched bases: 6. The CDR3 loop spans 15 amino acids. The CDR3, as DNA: TGTGCCAGCAGCCCGGGACTAGCGGGGGCTGTTGAGCAGTTCTTC. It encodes CASSPGLAGAVEQFF.

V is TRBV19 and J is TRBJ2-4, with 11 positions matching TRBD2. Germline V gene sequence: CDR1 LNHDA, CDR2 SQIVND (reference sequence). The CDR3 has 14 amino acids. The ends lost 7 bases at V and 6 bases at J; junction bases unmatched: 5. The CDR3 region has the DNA TGTGCCAGTAAGGGGACTAGCGGAGTAAACATTCAGTACTTC. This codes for CASKGTSGVNIQYF.

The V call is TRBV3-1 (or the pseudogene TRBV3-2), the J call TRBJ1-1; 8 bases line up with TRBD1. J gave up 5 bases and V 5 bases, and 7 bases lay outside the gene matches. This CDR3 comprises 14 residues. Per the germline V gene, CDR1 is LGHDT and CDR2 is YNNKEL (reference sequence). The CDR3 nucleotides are TGTGCCAGCAGCATGGACAGGGTTTGGACTGAAGCTTTCTTT. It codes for CASSMDRVWTEAFF.

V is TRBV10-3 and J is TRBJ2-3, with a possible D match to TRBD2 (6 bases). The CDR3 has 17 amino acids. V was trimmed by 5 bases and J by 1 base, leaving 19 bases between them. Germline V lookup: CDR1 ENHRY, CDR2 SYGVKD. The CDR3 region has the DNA TGTGCCATCAGTCCGGGGAAAGGGACTTCTCGCACAGATACGCAGTATTTT. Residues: CAISPGKGTSRTDTQYF.

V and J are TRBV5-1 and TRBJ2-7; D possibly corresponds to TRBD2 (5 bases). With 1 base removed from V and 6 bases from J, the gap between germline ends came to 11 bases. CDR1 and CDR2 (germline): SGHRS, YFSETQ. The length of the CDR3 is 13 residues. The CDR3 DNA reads TGCGCCAGCAGCTTGTACTGGGCGGGCGAGCAGTACTTC. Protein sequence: CASSLYWAGEQYF.

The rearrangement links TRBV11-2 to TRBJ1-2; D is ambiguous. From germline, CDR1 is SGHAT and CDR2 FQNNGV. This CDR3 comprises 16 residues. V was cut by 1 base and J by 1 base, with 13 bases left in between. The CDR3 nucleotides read TGTGCCAGCAGCTTAGTGGTGAGCCTAAGTAACTATGGCTACACCTTC. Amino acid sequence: CASSLVVSLSNYGYTF.

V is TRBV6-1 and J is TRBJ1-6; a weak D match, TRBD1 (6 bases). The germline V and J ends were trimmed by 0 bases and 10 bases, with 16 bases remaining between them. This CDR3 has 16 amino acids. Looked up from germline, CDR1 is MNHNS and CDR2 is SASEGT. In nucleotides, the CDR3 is TGTGCCAGCAGTGAAGCTAGGGGGGGGCAAGTCTCACCCCTCCACTTT. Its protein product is CASSEARGGQVSPLHF.

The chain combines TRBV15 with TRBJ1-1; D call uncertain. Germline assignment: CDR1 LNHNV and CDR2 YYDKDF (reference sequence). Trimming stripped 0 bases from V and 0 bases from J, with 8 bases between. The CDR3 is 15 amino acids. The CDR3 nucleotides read TGTGCCACCAGCAGAGACAGTACGATGAACACTGAAGCTTTCTTT. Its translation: CATSRDSTMNTEAFF.

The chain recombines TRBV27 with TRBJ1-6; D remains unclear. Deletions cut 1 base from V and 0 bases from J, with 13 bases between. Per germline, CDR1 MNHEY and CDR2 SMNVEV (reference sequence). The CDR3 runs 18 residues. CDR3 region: CASSLYGRKGSYNSPLHF. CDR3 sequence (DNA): TGTGCCAGCAGTTTATACGGGAGGAAAGGCTCCTATAATTCACCCCTCCACTTT.

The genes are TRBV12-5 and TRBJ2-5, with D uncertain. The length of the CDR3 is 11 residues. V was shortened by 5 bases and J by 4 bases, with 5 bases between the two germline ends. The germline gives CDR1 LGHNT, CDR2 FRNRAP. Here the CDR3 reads CASGTTETQYF. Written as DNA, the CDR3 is TGTGCTAGTGGTACTACAGAGACCCAGTACTTC.

The CDR3: CAIAREGSGANVLTF. Written as DNA, the CDR3 is TGTGCCATCGCGCGGGAGGGCTCTGGGGCCAACGTCCTGACTTTC. This chain joins TRBV24-1 and TRBJ2-6; TRBD2 matches at 9 bases. Germline CDR1 is KGHDR and CDR2 is SFDVKD. The CDR3 has 15 residues. V shed 11 bases, J shed 0 bases, and the junction held 4 bases outside the gene matches.

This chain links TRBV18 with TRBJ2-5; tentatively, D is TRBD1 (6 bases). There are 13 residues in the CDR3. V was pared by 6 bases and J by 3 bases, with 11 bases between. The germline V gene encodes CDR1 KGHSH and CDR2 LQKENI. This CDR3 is CASSLRGEETQYF. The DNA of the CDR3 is TGTGCCAGCTCGCTCAGGGGCGAAGAGACCCAGTACTTC.

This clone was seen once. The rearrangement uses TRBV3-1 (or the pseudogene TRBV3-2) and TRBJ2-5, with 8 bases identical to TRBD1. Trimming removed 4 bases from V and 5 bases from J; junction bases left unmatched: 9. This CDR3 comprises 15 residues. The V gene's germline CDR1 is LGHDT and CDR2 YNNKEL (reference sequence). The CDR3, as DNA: TGTGCCAGCAGCCCAAGGGACAGGAAAGGGGAGACCCAGTACTTC. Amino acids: CASSPRDRKGETQYF.

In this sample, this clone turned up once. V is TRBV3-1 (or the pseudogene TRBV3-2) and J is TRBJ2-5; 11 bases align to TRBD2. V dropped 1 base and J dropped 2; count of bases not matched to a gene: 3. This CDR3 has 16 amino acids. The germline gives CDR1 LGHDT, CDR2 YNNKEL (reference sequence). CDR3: CASSQVRLAGQETQYF. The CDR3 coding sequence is TGTGCCAGCAGCCAAGTTCGACTAGCGGGGCAAGAGACCCAGTACTTC.

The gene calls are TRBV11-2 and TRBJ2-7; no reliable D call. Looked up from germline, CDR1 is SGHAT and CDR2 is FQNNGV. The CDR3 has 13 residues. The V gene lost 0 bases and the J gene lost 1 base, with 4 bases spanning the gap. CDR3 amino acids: CASSLDGSYEQYF. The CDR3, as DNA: TGTGCCAGCAGCTTAGACGGTTCCTACGAGCAGTACTTC.

The CDR3 coding sequence is TGTGCCAGCTCACCCGGGACAAATAGCAATCAGCCCCAGCATTTT. Encoded protein: CASSPGTNSNQPQHF. V gene TRBV18 combines with J gene TRBJ1-5; tentative D call: TRBD1 (6 bases). The germline V gene has CDR1 KGHSH and CDR2 LQKENI. The CDR3 extends over 15 amino acids. Trimming shortened V by 3 bases and J by 0 bases, and 9 bases separated the two germline ends. Variable domain in full (rest from reference TRBV18 and TRBJ1-5): NAGVMQNPRHLVRRRGQEARLRCSPMKGHSHVYWYRQLPEEGLKFMVYLQKENIIDESGMPKERFSAEFPKEGPSILRIQQVVRGDSAAYFCASSPGTNSNQPQHFGDGTRLSIL.

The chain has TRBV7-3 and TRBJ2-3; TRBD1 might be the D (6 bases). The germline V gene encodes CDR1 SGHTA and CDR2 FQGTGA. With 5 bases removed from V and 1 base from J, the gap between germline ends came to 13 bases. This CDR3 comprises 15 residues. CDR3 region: CASSPQGTRTDTQYF. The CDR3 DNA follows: TGTGCCAGCAGCCCCCAGGGGACACGCACAGATACGCAGTATTTT. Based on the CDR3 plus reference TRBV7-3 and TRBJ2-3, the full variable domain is GAGVSQTPSNKVTEKGKYVELRCDPISGHTALYWYRQSLGQGPEFLIYFQGTGAADDSGLPNDRFFAVRPEGSVSTLKIQRTERGDSAVYLCASSPQGTRTDTQYFGPGTRLTVL.

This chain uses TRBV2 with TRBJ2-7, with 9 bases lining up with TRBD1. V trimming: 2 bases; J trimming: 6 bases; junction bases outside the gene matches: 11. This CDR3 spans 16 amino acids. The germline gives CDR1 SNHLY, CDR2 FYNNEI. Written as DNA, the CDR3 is TGTGCCAGCAGTGAATGGATGGACAGGGGAAAGGGCGAGCAGTACTTC. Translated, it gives CASSEWMDRGKGEQYF.